The source of this T cell receptor (beta chain) is a study of cytomegalovirus exposure and HLA in healthy donors. Study conclusions and caveats: Most of the TCR beta V segments (in an earlier analysis) were productive either about 90% or about 30% of the time. Common viral pathogens seemed to be connected with several of the most significant clusters, according to a later analysis.

Germline lookup yields CDR1 MNHNS and CDR2 SASEGT. Losses at the gene ends were 2 bases for V and 4 bases for J; bases not matched to a gene: 6. The CDR3 sequence is 15 residues long. This clone was seen more than once but under ten times. Its antigen is undetermined. Primers included in the PCR were 60 Vbeta and 13 Jbeta primers. Data came from immunoSEQ multiplex PCR; TCRdb stores just in-frame clones and leaves some out. The sample has about 130,000 clones, about 10% seen once; the top ten hold around 4.6%. This clonotype was sampled from a woman between 18 and 29 years old in good health and CMV-seropositive. Input material: PBMCs. This chain joins TRBV6-1 and TRBJ2-7; 9 bases are shared with TRBD1. DNA of the CDR3: TGTGCCAGCAGTGAACCAACGGGACAGGGATACGAGCAGTACTTC. This sequence encodes CASSEPTGQGYEQYF.